This T cell receptor beta chain emerged from a study of shared clonotypes between healthy human individuals. Overall study context: Sampling drew on donors who were a couple of women and a few men aged 18 to 49. General study points: Since donors were few, the genetic and exposure-history diversity represented was limited.

V was shortened by 4 bases and J by 2 bases, with 12 bases between the two germline ends. The CDR3 contains 15 residues. CDR1 and CDR2 (germline): MNHEY, SMNVEV (reference sequence). The sample holds many counts of this clone. Its antigen is not known. Genomic DNA of every subset was divided equally among multiple immunoSEQ plates. Method: immunoSEQ multiplex PCR; TCRdb's copy keeps in-frame clones and lacks some. The sample includes some 680,000 clones, about three quarters of them seen just once. The gene calls are TRBV27 and TRBJ2-1, with D perhaps matching TRBD2 (6 bases). The sample comprised memory CD4+ T cells sorted from blood. Documented subset: CD45RA-negative fraction. The TCR sequence derives from a woman aged 30 to 39 in good health. CDR3 residues: CASSSGGGPYNEQFF. The CDR3, as DNA: TGTGCCAGCAGTTCTGGGGGAGGCCCCTACAATGAGCAGTTCTTC.